This T cell receptor (beta chain) was sequenced during a study of cytomegalovirus exposure and HLA in healthy donors. On this clone: Its specificity is not known.

PCR used 60 Vbeta primers and 13 Jbeta primers. Produced via immunoSEQ multiplex PCR; TCRdb's table is partial and in-frame only. The table lists 50,000 to 70,000 clones, around 83% of them singletons. The trim removed 5 bases at V and 10 bases at J, leaving 7 bases unmatched. The germline gives CDR1 SGHTA, CDR2 FQGNSA. This CDR3 region has 15 residues. Study-level findings and limits: There were some V segments, including TRBV6-2 and TRBV6-3, excluded as indistinguishable. Published work reported that the classifier diagnosed cytomegalovirus status with high specificity and sensitivity. Immune exposure was documented only through CMV serostatus. Rarity marked most TCR sequences, yet some public TCRs occurred in many donors.

The specimen sequenced was PBMCs. The genes are TRBV7-2 and TRBJ2-1; 14 bases map to TRBD2. The TCR was taken from a human donor in good health. CDR3 in amino acids: CASSTRTSGRREQFF. The CDR3 region has the DNA TGTGCCAGCAGCACTCGGACTAGCGGGAGGCGCGAGCAGTTCTTC.